The next 9 T cell receptor beta chains were all read from a single sample in a study of a mutant IDH1 vaccine in newly diagnosed glioma. This table comes from immunoSEQ multiplex PCR, and its TCRdb copy is limited to in-frame clones, with some not included. The sample lists over 75,000 clones, around three quarters occurring once. As for time point: baseline, week 1 (first vaccination visit). As for treatment: pre-vaccination baseline after standard-of-care therapy. The sequences come from PBMCs, collected from a glioma patient treated with radiotherapy, temozolomide or both. The receptors here all came from a man aged 40-50 years with glioma.

The table lists this clone with a count of one. The chain employs TRBV30 and TRBJ2-7; D remains ambiguous. The V gene's germline CDR1 is GTSNPN and CDR2 SVGIG (reference sequence). Between the trimmed V and J ends, which lost 6 bases and 0 bases, there was a span of 15 bases. CDR3 length: 14 amino acids. The CDR3 is CACTPGPSSYEQYF. The CDR3 region has the DNA TGTGCCTGCACCCCGGGCCCAAGCTCCTACGAGCAGTACTTC. Complete variable domain (other parts from reference TRBV30 and TRBJ2-7): SQTIHQWPATLVQPVGSPLSLECTVEGTSNPNLYWYRQAAGRGLQLLFYSVGIGQISSEVPQNLSASRPQDRQFILSSKKLLLSDSGFYLCACTPGPSSYEQYFGPGTRLTVT.

The rearrangement uses TRBV27 and TRBJ2-7, with D hard to call. The V end lost 6 bases, the J end lost 0 bases, and 6 bases lay between the germline ends. The CDR3 totals 12 residues. Germline V CDR1 and CDR2: MNHEY, SMNVEV (reference sequence). The CDR3 sequence: CASSHSSYEQYF. The CDR3 DNA reads TGTGCCAGCAGCCATAGCTCCTACGAGCAGTACTTC.

This rearrangement joins TRBV7-2 to TRBJ2-7, with D unclear. Germline V lookup: CDR1 SGHTA, CDR2 FQGNSA. The CDR3 is 15 residues long. V gave up 4 bases and J gave up 6 bases, with 19 bases separating them. The CDR3 DNA reads TGTGCCAGCAGCTCTTTATGGACCGCCCGGGCCGAGCAGTACTTC. As protein: CASSSLWTARAEQYF.

This chain connects TRBV18 to TRBJ1-2, with a possible D match to TRBD1 (6 bases). The CDR3 contains 15 residues. V lost 6 bases, J lost 8 bases, and 22 bases lay in between. Germline CDR1 and CDR2: KGHSH and LQKENI. The CDR3: CASSPPDSTWGGYTF. CDR3 in DNA: TGTGCCAGCTCCCCCCCGGACAGTACCTGGGGCGGCTACACCTTC.

V usage is TRBV30 and J usage is TRBJ1-2, with 10 bases lining up with TRBD1. The CDR3 runs 14 residues. Germline V gene data show CDR1 as GTSNPN and CDR2 as SVGIG (reference sequence). V dropped 5 bases and J dropped 5; count of bases not matched to a gene: 8. CDR3 bases: TGTGCCTGGTACGGACAGGGGGGCCCATATGGCTACACCTTC. Its translation: CAWYGQGGPYGYTF. Filled out from reference TRBV30 and TRBJ1-2, the complete variable domain reads SQTIHQWPATLVQPVGSPLSLECTVEGTSNPNLYWYRQAAGRGLQLLFYSVGIGQISSEVPQNLSASRPQDRQFILSSKKLLLSDSGFYLCAWYGQGGPYGYTFGSGTRLTVV.

The V and J genes are TRBV13 and TRBJ2-2; TRBD1 might be the D (7 bases). The CDR3 is made up of 16 amino acids. Germline CDR1 PRHDT, CDR2 FYEKMQ (reference sequence). Deletions cut 3 bases from V and 3 bases from J, with 14 bases between. This CDR3 is CASSFGGGGYTGELFF. Here the CDR3 DNA reads TGTGCCAGCAGCTTCGGAGGGGGCGGGTACACCGGGGAGCTGTTTTTT. The full variable domain, in which reference TRBV13 and TRBJ2-2 provide the parts outside the CDR3, is AAGVIQSPRHLIKEKRETATLKCYPIPRHDTVYWYQQGPGQDPQFLISFYEKMQSDKGSIPDRFSAQQFSDYHSELNMSSLELGDSALYFCASSFGGGGYTGELFFGEGSRLTVL.

This chain connects TRBV28 to TRBJ2-1; the D gene is possibly TRBD2 (6 bases). Germline V gene lookup returns CDR1 MDHEN and CDR2 SYDVKM. Trimming left V 5 bases short and J 4 bases short, with 12 bases between. The CDR3 runs 14 residues. The CDR3 loop is CASSLGTSYNEQFF. The CDR3 DNA sequence: TGTGCCAGCAGTCTTGGGACTTCTTACAATGAGCAGTTCTTC. Filled out from reference TRBV28 and TRBJ2-1, the complete variable domain reads DVKVTQSSRYLVKRTGEKVFLECVQDMDHENMFWYRQDPGLGLRLIYFSYDVKMKEKGDIPEGYSVSREKKERFSLILESASTNQTSMYLCASSLGTSYNEQFFGPGTRLTVL.

The rearrangement links TRBV28 to TRBJ1-2, with TRBD1 as a possible D gene (5 bases). The CDR3 is made up of 15 amino acids. V lost 2 bases to trimming and J lost 7 bases, with 17 bases between them. CDR1 and CDR2 from the germline V gene are MDHEN and SYDVKM. CDR3 DNA: TGTGCCAGCAGTTTAGGCGTCAGACAGACGGTTGGCTACACCTTC. Protein product: CASSLGVRQTVGYTF.

The rearrangement links TRBV7-2 to TRBJ2-5; D not resolved. V was cut by 1 base and J by 1 base, with 13 bases left in between. From germline, CDR1 is SGHTA and CDR2 FQGNSA. The CDR3 is 16 residues long. For the CDR3, the DNA is TGTGCCAGCAGCTTAGGAGGTGGGCACTTCCAAGAGACCCAGTACTTC. Its translation is CASSLGGGHFQETQYF. The variable domain in full, completed from reference TRBV7-2 and TRBJ2-5, reads GAGVSQSPSNKVTEKGKDVELRCDPISGHTALYWYRQSLGQGLEFLIYFQGNSAPDKSGLPSDRFSAERTGGSVSTLTIQRTQQEDSAVYLCASSLGGGHFQETQYFGPGTRLLVL.